This TCR beta chain was identified in a study of blood T cells in healthy people across ages (dated by TCRdb to 2015 to 2017). Concerning the study at large: Template switching captured roughly one uniquely barcoded TCR beta cDNA molecule per two T cells in model experiments. The study measured age-related changes in TCR beta repertoire diversity using deep sequencing normalized with unique cDNA molecular identifiers. The donors were split into four age groups: young (average 16 years), middle-aged (39), aged (over 55) and long-lived (over 75). To avoid experimental bias, donors of different ages were randomly spread across the sequencing lanes. Using the same blood draw, the study looked at two additional independent replicas of 1 million unique cDNA reads for two donors, one aged 18 to 30 and the other aged 80 or older. The research as a whole found: Estimates of total diversity based on one million sequenced T cells were regarded as lower bounds and as underestimates. Observed TCR beta diversity per million T cells fell roughly linearly with age, and a significant reduction was already apparent by age about 43. Because profiling used bulk unsorted PBMCs, naive and antigen-experienced compartments could not be compared conclusively. Compared with the aged group, the long-lived group had more naive CD4+ T cells, fewer expanded clones and increased TCR diversity, a pattern suggesting age selection. A strong correlation was found between observed TCR beta diversity and the percentage of naive T cells measured by flow cytometry. Because the CMV infection status of the donors was unknown, age-related changes in expanded clonotypes may potentially have been confounded.

The germline V gene (reference sequence) provides CDR1 SEHNR and CDR2 FQNEAQ. Including the terminal cysteine and phenylalanine, the CDR3 comprises 19 residues. The sequence is cut down to CDR3 DNA, 57 bases in frame from base 1. V and J are trimmed by 7 bases and 2 bases, and the gene matches miss 14 bases of the junction. This clonotype was seen repeatedly, ten times or more. Its antigen is currently not known. The input lacks base qualities; no much larger clone sits a single base away. Donors were 40 or so systemically healthy Caucasian individuals from Russia aged roughly 6 to 100 years. Each donor gave ten milliliters of peripheral blood, drawn into EDTA-treated Vacutainer tubes. Ficoll-Paque density-gradient centrifugation was used to isolate PBMCs, with at least 6.5 million per sample. Total RNA was extracted from PBMCs with Trizol reagent, with at least 6 micrograms obtained per sample. Naive CD45RAhigh/CD27high T cell percentages were measured by flow cytometry on a PBMC aliquot from every donor.

The library relied on 5' RACE. The listed sequencing device is Illumina HiSeq 2500. A second PCR of about 7 to 12 cycles was performed with a sample-barcoded 5' primer and a J-beta primer mix. A template-switch 5' adaptor carrying 12 random nucleotides introduced a unique molecular identifier onto each TCR beta cDNA molecule. Each sample yielded at least 2.5 million CDR3-containing paired-end reads. The Mint cDNA synthesis kit, primed by a TRBC-specific oligonucleotide, was used to synthesize first-strand cDNA from all RNA. Following uracil-DNA glycosylase treatment, all cDNA underwent a first 18-cycle PCR with the universal primers M1SS and BC2_uni_R. The authors' analysis ran thus. For normalization, 1 million high-quality reads, each with a distinct molecular identifier, were randomly selected from each sample. Instead of being binned into consensus sequences, reads that shared molecular identifiers were thrown out. CDR3 identification, clonotype clustering and error correction used MiTCR with a Q25 quality threshold and the strictest error-elimination algorithm. A nonparametric unseen species model with Euler transformation was used to estimate a lower bound on total TCR beta diversity. TCRdb's own reprocessing of the public reads used fastp at Q25 and MiXCR and kept productive beta chains. Each entry merges the rows of one CDR3 protein and shows their most common DNA and genes. TCRdb assigned the V and J calls; the authors' analysis was not used. The sample table contains under 2 million distinct CDR3 sequences; only one count was recorded for about 32% of them. Over 9% of the sample rests with the top ten.

This sequence was found in a woman between 25 and 40 years old in good health. Here the chain combines TRBV7-9 and TRBJ2-2, with 12 middle bases fitting TRBD2. Sample: blood. The sequence in DNA is TGTGCCAGCACCCACCCGGGACTAGCGGGCGACTTCAACACCGGGGAGCTGTTTTTT. This encodes CASTHPGLAGDFNTGELFF. Here the CDR3 is joined to the reference TRBV7-9 and TRBJ2-2 genes, and the full variable domain is: DTGVSQNPRHKITKRGQNVTFRCDPISEHNRLYWYRQTLGQGPEFLTYFQNEAQLEKSRLLSDRFSAERPKGSFSTLEIQRTEQGDSAMYLCASTHPGLAGDFNTGELFFGEGSRLTVL.